The 18 T cell receptor beta chains presented below share a single source sample, sequenced in a study. TCRdb analysed the 5' RACE reads with MiXCR anew, one entry per CDR3 protein. The table has under 35,000 distinct CDR3 sequences, less than 25% seen once. The sequencing input was memory CD4+ T cells sorted from blood. The sample's subset: memory CD4+ T cells, CD4+CD45RO+CD25-. The receptor source for this set is a female donor with breast cancer.

J is TRBJ2-5 and V is TRBV27; D unresolved. The CDR3 has 16 amino acids. Per the germline V gene, CDR1 is MNHEY and CDR2 is SMNVEV (reference sequence). Trimming took off 3 bases at V and 5 bases at J, with 19 bases between the two ends. The CDR3 reads CASSFGRLPRVETQYF. CDR3 coding DNA: TGTGCCAGCAGTTTTGGCCGACTGCCCCGGGTGGAGACCCAGTACTTC.

Regarding this clonotype: This may come from a read error, since a much larger clone is one base off. V usage is TRBV12-3 or TRBV12-4 and J usage is TRBJ1-5, with D tentatively TRBD1 (5 bases). The CDR3 is made up of 14 amino acids. Trimming removed 6 bases at V and 4 bases at J, with 13 bases between. DNA of the CDR3: TGTGCCAGCAGCCTGACAGCCTCTAATCAGCCCCAGCATTTT. Translation: CASSLTASNQPQHF.

With respect to this clonotype: This could be a read error, since a much larger clone is one nucleotide away. V gene TRBV20-1 combines with J gene TRBJ2-7; 8 bases are shared with TRBD1. This CDR3 spans 14 amino acids. The germline gives CDR1 DFQATT, CDR2 SNEGSKA (reference sequence). Germline trimming cut 3 bases from V and 4 bases from J; bases unmatched to any gene: 8. The CDR3 DNA follows: TGCAGTGCTAGGGCCAGGACAGGGTTTTACGAGCAGTACTTC. Its protein product is CSARARTGFYEQYF.

This clonotype was counted many times. CDR3 in amino acids: CATSDYTAGDTQYF. The CDR3 DNA sequence: TGTGCCACCAGTGATTACACCGCAGGGGATACGCAGTATTTT. The genes are TRBV24-1 and TRBJ2-3; the D gene is possibly TRBD1 (5 bases). The ends were cut back, 2 bases at V and 6 bases at J, with 11 bases in the middle. Germline loops: CDR1 KGHDR, CDR2 SFDVKD. The CDR3 has 14 residues.

This clonotype was seen at least ten times. The V call is TRBV5-1, the J call TRBJ1-5; D is undetermined. Trimming left V 0 bases short and J 6 bases short, with 10 bases between. The CDR3 spans 14 residues. Germline V gene lookup returns CDR1 SGHRS and CDR2 YFSETQ. CDR3 in amino acids: CASSLGGSGQPQHF. Here the CDR3 DNA reads TGCGCCAGCAGCTTGGGAGGGAGCGGTCAGCCCCAGCATTTT.

By share of the sample, this clonotype is medium-sized (0.01 to 0.1%). The chain employs TRBV6-2 or TRBV6-3 and TRBJ2-1; no clear D. Trimming removed 0 bases at V and 4 bases at J, with 4 bases between. The CDR3 has 13 amino acids. The germline V gene encodes CDR1 MNHEY and CDR2 SVGEGT. As DNA, the CDR3 is TGTGCCAGCAGTTACTCCCTTTACAATGAGCAGTTCTTC. Its protein product is CASSYSLYNEQFF.

The chain joins TRBV6-5 to TRBJ2-3; the match to TRBD2 covers 11 bases. CDR3 size: 18 residues. Per the germline V gene, CDR1 is MNHEY and CDR2 is SVGAGI. With 6 bases clipped from V and 4 bases from J, the junction kept 15 bases outside the gene matches. CDR3 sequence (DNA): TGTGCCAGCAGCCTAAAAGCCGCTAGCGGGGGGCCCGCAGATACGCAGTATTTT. Its protein product is CASSLKAASGGPADTQYF.

This clonotype has ten or more counts. This chain uses TRBV28 with TRBJ2-3; either TRBD1 or TRBD2 may supply D (5 bases each). Per germline, CDR1 MDHEN and CDR2 SYDVKM. V lost 6 bases and J 9 bases, leaving 13 bases between the germline ends. This CDR3 contains 12 residues. CDR3 in amino acids: CASSLPGPTQYF. The CDR3 DNA follows: TGTGCCAGCAGCTTACCGGGGCCCACGCAGTATTTT.

About this clonotype: A much larger clone differs from this one at a single base, so this may be a read error. The chain has TRBV27 and TRBJ2-2; no reliable D call. Per the germline V gene, CDR1 is MNHEY and CDR2 is SMNVEV (reference sequence). The CDR3 has 11 amino acids. The CDR3 sequence is CAGSLAGELFF. CDR3 nucleotides: TGTGCCGGCAGTTTAGCCGGGGAGCTGTTTTTT.

The chain carries TRBV7-3 and TRBJ1-3; D is unclear. Trimming shortened V by 4 bases and J by 7 bases, and 11 bases separated the two germline ends. The CDR3 has 13 amino acids. The V gene's germline CDR1 is SGHTA and CDR2 FQGTGA. As DNA, the CDR3 is TGTGCCAGCAGCTCCTACCTGGGGAACACCATATATTTT. Encoded protein: CASSSYLGNTIYF.

Comment on this clonotype: A much larger clone lies a single base off, so this may be a read error. This chain's CDR3 is CASARGGLKEQYF. The CDR3 bases are TGTGCCAGCGCGAGAGGGGGCTTGAAAGAGCAGTACTTC. The chain couples TRBV6-2 or TRBV6-3 to TRBJ2-7; 7 nucleotides agree with TRBD1. The length of the CDR3 is 13 residues. From germline, CDR1 is MNHEY and CDR2 SVGEGT. V trimming: 8 bases; J trimming: 7 bases; junction bases outside the gene matches: 11.

In this sample, this clonotype turned up once. The V gene is TRBV3-1, the J gene TRBJ2-6; D is unclear. Germline V gives CDR1 LGHDT, CDR2 YNNKEL (reference sequence). V was pared by 5 bases and J by 3 bases, with 5 bases between. This CDR3 spans 13 amino acids. The CDR3 reads CASSWGGANVLTF. In DNA, the CDR3 is TGTGCCAGCAGCTGGGGTGGGGCCAACGTCCTGACTTTC.

This clonotype was detected only a few times. The V gene is TRBV4-1, the J gene TRBJ2-3, with 9 bases matching TRBD2. V was pared by 4 bases and J by 0 bases, with 17 bases of the junction left unmatched. Germline V CDR1 and CDR2: MGHRA, YSYEKL. This CDR3 spans 20 amino acids. The DNA for the CDR3 is TGCGCCAGCAGCCTAAGAGTCGGACTAGCGATGCTTACTAGCACAGATACGCAGTATTTT. This codes for CASSLRVGLAMLTSTDTQYF.

J is TRBJ2-2 and V is TRBV12-3 or TRBV12-4; TRBD2 aligns across 8 bases. The CDR3 loop spans 14 amino acids. V shed 5 bases and J 8 bases; nucleotides not matched to a gene: 7. CDR3 loop: CASSAGGRMGELFF. The CDR3 region has the DNA TGTGCCAGCAGTGCAGGCGGGAGGATGGGGGAGCTGTTTTTT.

The rearrangement links TRBV5-6 to TRBJ1-1; D not resolved. The CDR3 consists of 12 residues. Germline V gives CDR1 SGHDT, CDR2 YYEEEE. V dropped 5 bases and J dropped 7 bases, with 12 bases sitting between them. As DNA, the CDR3 is TGTGCCAGCAGTTCCTTGGGAGGTGAAGCTTTCTTT. Translated: CASSSLGGEAFF.

Only a few counts were recorded for this clonotype. The rearrangement links TRBV7-2 to TRBJ2-5; 9 bases line up with TRBD1. The ends lost 5 bases at V and 1 base at J; junction bases unmatched: 8. In germline, CDR1 is SGHTA, CDR2 FQGNSA. This CDR3 has 16 amino acids. The CDR3 loop reads CASSRDRERPQETQYF. Here the CDR3 DNA reads TGTGCCAGCAGCCGGGACAGGGAGAGACCCCAAGAGACCCAGTACTTC.

This CDR3 is CASSAIPQRPSYGYTF. The CDR3 nucleotides read TGTGCCAGCAGCGCCATACCTCAACGACCCTCCTATGGCTACACCTTC. The chain joins TRBV9 to TRBJ1-2; D is ambiguous. Germline V gene sequence: CDR1 SGDLS, CDR2 YYNGEE. V was clipped by 3 bases and J by 4 bases, with 19 bases between them. The CDR3 loop spans 16 amino acids. Complete variable domain (other parts from reference TRBV9 and TRBJ1-2): DSGVTQTPKHLITATGQRVTLRCSPRSGDLSVYWYQQSLDQGLQFLIQYYNGEERAKGNILERFSAQQFPDLHSELNLSSLELGDSALYFCASSAIPQRPSYGYTFGSGTRLTVV.

This clonotype has more than one count but fewer than ten. The rearrangement uses TRBV4-1 and TRBJ2-7; D is undetermined. V lost 4 bases, J lost 6 bases, and 16 bases lay in between. The CDR3 loop spans 14 amino acids. The germline gives CDR1 MGHRA, CDR2 YSYEKL. The chain's CDR3 is CASSLAGFGSEQYF. CDR3 DNA sequence: TGCGCCAGCAGCCTGGCAGGCTTCGGGTCCGAGCAGTACTTC.